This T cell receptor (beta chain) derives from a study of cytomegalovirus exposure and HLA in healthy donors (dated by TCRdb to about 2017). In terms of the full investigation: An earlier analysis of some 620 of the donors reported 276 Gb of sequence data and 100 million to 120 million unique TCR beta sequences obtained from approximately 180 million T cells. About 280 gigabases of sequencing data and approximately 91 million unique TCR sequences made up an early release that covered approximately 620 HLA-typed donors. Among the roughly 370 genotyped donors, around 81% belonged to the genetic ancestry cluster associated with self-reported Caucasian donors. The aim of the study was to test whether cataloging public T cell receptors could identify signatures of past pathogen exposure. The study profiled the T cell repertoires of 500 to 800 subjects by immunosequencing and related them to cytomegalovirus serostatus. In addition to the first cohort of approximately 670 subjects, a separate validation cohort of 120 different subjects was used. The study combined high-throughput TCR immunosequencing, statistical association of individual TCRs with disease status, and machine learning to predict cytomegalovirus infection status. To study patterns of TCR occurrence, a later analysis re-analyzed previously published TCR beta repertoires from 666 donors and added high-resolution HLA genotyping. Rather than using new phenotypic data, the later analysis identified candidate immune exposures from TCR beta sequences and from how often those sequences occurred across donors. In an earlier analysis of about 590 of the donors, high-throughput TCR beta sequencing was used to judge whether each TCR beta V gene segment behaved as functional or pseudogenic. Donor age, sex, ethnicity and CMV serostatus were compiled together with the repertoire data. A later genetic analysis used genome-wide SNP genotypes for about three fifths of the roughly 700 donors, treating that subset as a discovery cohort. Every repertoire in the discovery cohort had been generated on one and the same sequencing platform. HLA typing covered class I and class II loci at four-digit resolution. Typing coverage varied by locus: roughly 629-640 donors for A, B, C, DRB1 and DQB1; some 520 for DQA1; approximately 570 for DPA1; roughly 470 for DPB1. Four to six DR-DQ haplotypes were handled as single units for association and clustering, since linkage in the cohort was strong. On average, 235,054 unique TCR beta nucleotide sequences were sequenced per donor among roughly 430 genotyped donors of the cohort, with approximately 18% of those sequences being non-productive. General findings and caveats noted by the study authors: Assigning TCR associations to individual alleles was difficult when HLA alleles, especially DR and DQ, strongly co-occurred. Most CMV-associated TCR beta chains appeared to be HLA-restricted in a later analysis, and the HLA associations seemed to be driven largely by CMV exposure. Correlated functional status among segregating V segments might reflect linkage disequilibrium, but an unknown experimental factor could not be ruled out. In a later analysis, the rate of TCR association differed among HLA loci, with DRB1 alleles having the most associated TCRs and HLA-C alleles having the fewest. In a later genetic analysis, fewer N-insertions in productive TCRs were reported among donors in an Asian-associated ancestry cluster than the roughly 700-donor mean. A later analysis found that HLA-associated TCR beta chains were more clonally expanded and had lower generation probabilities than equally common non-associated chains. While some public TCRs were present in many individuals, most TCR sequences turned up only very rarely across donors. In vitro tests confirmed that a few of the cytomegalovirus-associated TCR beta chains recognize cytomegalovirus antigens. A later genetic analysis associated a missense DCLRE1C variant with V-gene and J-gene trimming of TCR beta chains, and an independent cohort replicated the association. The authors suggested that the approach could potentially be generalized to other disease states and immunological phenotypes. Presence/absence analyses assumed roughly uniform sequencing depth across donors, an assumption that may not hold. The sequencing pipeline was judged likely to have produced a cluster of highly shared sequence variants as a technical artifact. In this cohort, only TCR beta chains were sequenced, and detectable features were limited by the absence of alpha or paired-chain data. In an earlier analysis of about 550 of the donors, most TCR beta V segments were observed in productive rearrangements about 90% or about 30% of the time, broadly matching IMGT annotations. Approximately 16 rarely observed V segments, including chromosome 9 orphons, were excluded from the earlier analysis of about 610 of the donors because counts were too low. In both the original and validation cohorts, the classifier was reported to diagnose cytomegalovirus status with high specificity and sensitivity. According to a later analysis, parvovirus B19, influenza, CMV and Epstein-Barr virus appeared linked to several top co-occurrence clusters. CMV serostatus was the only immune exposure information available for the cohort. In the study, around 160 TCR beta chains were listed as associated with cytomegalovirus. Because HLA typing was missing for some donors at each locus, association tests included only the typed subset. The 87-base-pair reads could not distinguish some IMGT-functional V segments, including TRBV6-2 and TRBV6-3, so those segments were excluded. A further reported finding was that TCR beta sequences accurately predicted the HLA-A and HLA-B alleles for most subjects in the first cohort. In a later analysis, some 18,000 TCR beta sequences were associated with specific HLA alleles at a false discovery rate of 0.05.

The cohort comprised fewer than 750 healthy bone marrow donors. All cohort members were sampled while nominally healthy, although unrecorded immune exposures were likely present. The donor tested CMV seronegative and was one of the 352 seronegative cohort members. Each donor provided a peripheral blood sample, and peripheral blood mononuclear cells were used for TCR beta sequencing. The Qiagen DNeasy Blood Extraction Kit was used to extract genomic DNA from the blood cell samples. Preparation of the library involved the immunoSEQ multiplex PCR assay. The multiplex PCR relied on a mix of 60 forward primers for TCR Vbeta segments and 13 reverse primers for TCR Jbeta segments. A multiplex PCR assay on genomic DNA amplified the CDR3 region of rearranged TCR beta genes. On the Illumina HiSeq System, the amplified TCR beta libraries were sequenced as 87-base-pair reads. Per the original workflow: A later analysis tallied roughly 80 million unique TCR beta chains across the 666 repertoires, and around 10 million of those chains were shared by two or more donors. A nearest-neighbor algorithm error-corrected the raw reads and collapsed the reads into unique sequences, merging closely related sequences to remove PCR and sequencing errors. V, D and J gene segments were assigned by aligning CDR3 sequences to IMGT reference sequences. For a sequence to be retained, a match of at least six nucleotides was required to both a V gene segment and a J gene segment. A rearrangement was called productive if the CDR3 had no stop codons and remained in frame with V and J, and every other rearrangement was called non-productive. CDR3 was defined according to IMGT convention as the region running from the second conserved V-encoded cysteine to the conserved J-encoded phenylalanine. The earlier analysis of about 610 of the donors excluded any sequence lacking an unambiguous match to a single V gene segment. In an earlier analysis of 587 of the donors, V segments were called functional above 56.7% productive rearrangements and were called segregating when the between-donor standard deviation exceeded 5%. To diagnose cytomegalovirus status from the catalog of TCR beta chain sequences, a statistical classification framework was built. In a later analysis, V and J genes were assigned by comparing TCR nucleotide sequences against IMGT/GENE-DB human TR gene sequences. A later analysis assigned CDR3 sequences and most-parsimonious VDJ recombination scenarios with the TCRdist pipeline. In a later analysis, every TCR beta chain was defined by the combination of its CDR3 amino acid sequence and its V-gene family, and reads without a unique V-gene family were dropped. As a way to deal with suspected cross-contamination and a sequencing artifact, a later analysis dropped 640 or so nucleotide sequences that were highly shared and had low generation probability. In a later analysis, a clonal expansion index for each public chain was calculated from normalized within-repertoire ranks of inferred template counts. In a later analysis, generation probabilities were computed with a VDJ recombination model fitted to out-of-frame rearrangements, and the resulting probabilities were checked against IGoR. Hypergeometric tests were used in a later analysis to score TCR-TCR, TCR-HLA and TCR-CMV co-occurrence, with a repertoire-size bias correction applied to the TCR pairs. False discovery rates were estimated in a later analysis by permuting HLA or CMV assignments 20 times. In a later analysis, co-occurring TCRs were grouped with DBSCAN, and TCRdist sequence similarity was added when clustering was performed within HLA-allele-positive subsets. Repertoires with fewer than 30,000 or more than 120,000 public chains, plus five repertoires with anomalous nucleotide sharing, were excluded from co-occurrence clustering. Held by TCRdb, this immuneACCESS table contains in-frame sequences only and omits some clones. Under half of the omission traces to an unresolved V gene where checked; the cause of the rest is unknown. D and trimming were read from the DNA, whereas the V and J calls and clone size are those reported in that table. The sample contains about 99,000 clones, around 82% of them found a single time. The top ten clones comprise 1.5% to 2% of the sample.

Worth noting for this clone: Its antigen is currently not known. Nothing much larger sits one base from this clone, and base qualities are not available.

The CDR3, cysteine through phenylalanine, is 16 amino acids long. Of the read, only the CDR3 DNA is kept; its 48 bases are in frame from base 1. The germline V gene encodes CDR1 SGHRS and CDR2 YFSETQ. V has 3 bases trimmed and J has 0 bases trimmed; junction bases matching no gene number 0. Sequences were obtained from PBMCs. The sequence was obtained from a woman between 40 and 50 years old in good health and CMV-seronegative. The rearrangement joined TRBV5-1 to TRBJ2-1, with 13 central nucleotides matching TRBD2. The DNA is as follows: TGCGCCAGCAGCTGGACTAGCGGGAGCTCCTACAATGAGCAGTTCTTC. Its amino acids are CASSWTSGSSYNEQFF. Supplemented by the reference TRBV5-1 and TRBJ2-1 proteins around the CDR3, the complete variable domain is KAGVTQTPRYLIKTRGQQVTLSCSPISGHRSVSWYQQTPGQGLQFLFEYFSETQRNKGNFPGRFSGRQFSNSRSEMNVSTLELGDSALYLCASSWTSGSSYNEQFFGPGTRLTVL.